This entry concerns a single T cell receptor (beta chain). The data were obtained in a study of identical twins. Per germline, CDR1 ENHRY and CDR2 SYGVKD. V was shortened by 10 bases and J by 8 bases, with 24 bases between the two germline ends. CDR3 length: 15 amino acids. From the 5' RACE reads, TCRdb called clonotypes with MiXCR, one entry per CDR3 protein. The sample gives just under 650,000 distinct CDR3 sequences, about 7.6% of which show up once; 1.6% is in the top ten. In addition, the sample was reused for a study of yellow fever vaccine responses in identical twins.

The receptor comes from a young woman in good health. Specimen: PBMCs. The chain recombines TRBV10-3 with TRBJ2-4; the D gene could be TRBD1 or TRBD2 (6 bases each). CDR3 protein: CATGGFEQGRDIQYF. The CDR3 coding sequence is TGTGCCACCGGGGGATTCGAGCAGGGGAGAGACATTCAGTACTTC.